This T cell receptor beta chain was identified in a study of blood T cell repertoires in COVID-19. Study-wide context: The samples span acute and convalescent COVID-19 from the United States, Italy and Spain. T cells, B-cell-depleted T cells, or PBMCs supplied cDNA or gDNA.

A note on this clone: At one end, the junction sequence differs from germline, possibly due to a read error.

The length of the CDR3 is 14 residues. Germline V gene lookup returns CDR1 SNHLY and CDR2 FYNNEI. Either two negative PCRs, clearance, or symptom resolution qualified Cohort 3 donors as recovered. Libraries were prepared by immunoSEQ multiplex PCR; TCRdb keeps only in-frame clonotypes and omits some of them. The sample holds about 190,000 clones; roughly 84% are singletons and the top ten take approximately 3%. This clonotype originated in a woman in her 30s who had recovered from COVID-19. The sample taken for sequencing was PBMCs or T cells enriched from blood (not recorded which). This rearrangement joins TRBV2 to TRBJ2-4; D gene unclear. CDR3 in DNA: TGTGCCAGCAGGGAAGACCCCGGTACGAACATTCAGTACTTC. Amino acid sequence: CASREDPGTNIQYF.